This TCR beta chain was identified during a study of T-cell reconstitution after alpha-beta-depleted transplantation in children. Trimming took 3 bases from V and 5 from J; bases not matched to a gene: 3. CDR3 length: 14 residues. This clonotype qualifies as medium-sized. Preparing the TCRbeta library involved the use of unique molecular identifiers. MiXCR, applied by TCRdb to the PCR reads, yields one record per CDR3 protein. The repertoire consists of 350,000 to 400,000 distinct CDR3 sequences, with roughly 13% occurring once and the leading ten covering approximately 4.3%. V and J are TRBV12-3 or TRBV12-4 and TRBJ2-3, with TRBD2 matching over 9 bases. The receptor comes from a human donor who donated a stem cell graft to a child with Fanconi anemia. The material sequenced was PBMCs, taken from the stem cell graft. The CDR3 sequence: CASSFGGGEDTQYF. The CDR3 DNA sequence: TGTGCCAGCAGTTTTGGCGGGGGGGAAGATACGCAGTATTTT.